A selection of T cell receptor beta chains follows, all from one sample in a study of CD8+ T cells in alopecia areata. TCRdb's table, derived via immunoSEQ multiplex PCR, lists solely in-frame clones and lacks some. The repertoire includes some 100,000 clones, around 61% of them detected once, and around 2.7% sits in the top ten. Sequenced sample: CD4+ T cells sorted from blood. The receptors here all came from a human donor in good health. The CDR3 runs from the conserved cysteine through the conserved F or W. D genes are given only for firm matches. Only part of the rows carry a size: once, few, many, or a class if the clone is expanded.

D: TRBD2
J: TRBJ2-7
size: -
V: TRBV29-1
CDR3: CSVEGSGRAYEQYF
DNA: TGCAGCGTTGAGGGGTCGGGGAGGGCCTACGAGCAGTACTTC

D: -
J: TRBJ2-2
size: -
V: TRBV29-1
CDR3: CSVGNAAGELFF
DNA: TGCAGCGTTGGCAATGCCGCCGGGGAGCTGTTTTTT

D: -
J: TRBJ1-1
size: -
V: TRBV5-6
CDR3: CASSPTYSGYAEAFF
DNA: TGTGCCAGCAGCCCCACTTATTCCGGGTACGCTGAAGCTTTCTTT

D: TRBD2
J: TRBJ2-3
size: -
V: TRBV29-1
CDR3: CSAGGADLTDTQYF
DNA: TGCAGCGCCGGGGGGGCAGACCTCACAGATACGCAGTATTTT

D: -
J: TRBJ1-6
size: once
V: TRBV5-6
CDR3: CASTATRGWTPLHF
DNA: TGTGCCAGCACCGCGACAAGGGGCTGGACACCCCTCCACTTT

D: TRBD1
J: TRBJ2-2
size: -
V: TRBV7-3
CDR3: CASSPRTGGYAGELFF
DNA: TGTGCCAGCAGCCCGCGGACAGGGGGCTACGCCGGGGAGCTGTTTTTT

D: TRBD1
J: TRBJ1-6
size: -
V: TRBV30
CDR3: CAWSVSKATGRNSPLHF
DNA: TGTGCCTGGAGTGTATCCAAAGCGACAGGGCGTAATTCACCCCTCCACTTT

D: -
J: TRBJ1-1
size: -
V: TRBV4-1
CDR3: CASSQSTMGTEAFF
DNA: TGCGCCAGCAGCCAATCAACCATGGGCACTGAAGCTTTCTTT

D: -
J: TRBJ2-1
size: -
V: TRBV7-2
CDR3: CASSFGGAYNEQFF
DNA: TGTGCCAGCAGCTTCGGGGGAGCATACAATGAGCAGTTCTTC

D: TRBD1
J: TRBJ2-3
size: -
V: TRBV6-1
CDR3: CASSPGQSTDTQYF
DNA: TGTGCCAGCAGTCCGGGACAGAGCACAGATACGCAGTATTTT

D: TRBD1
J: TRBJ1-2
size: few
V: TRBV29-1
CDR3: CSVEGQGDHGYTF
DNA: TGCAGCGTTGAAGGACAGGGCGATCATGGCTACACCTTC

D: -
J: TRBJ1-4
size: -
V: TRBV4-1
CDR3: CASSPKGGLYEKLFF
DNA: TGCGCCAGCAGCCCTAAGGGGGGGCTCTATGAAAAACTGTTTTTT

D: -
J: TRBJ1-5
size: -
V: TRBV27
CDR3: CASSLGGSNQPQHF
DNA: TGTGCCAGCAGTCTCGGGGGCAGCAATCAGCCCCAGCATTTT

D: -
J: TRBJ1-5
size: few
V: TRBV5-1
CDR3: CASSWGLDQPQHF
DNA: TGCGCCAGCAGCTGGGGGCTGGATCAGCCCCAGCATTTT

D: TRBD2
J: TRBJ2-2
size: -
V: TRBV9
CDR3: CASSASGGITGELFF
DNA: TGTGCCAGCAGCGCTAGCGGGGGGATCACCGGGGAGCTGTTTTTT

D: -
J: TRBJ2-1
size: -
V: TRBV29-1
CDR3: CSAGGGEGAYNEQFF
DNA: TGCAGCGCCGGGGGCGGGGAGGGGGCGTACAATGAGCAGTTCTTC

D: -
J: TRBJ2-2
size: -
V: TRBV29-1
CDR3: CSVPATGELFF
DNA: TGCAGCGTCCCGGCCACCGGGGAGCTGTTTTTT

D: -
J: TRBJ2-5
size: -
V: TRBV10-3
CDR3: CAISEFTSRETQYF
DNA: TGTGCCATCAGTGAGTTCACTAGCAGGGAGACCCAGTACTTC

D: TRBD1
J: TRBJ1-6
size: -
V: TRBV9
CDR3: CASSPQGGGPSPLHF
DNA: TGTGCCAGCAGCCCTCAGGGGGGAGGTCCCTCACCCCTCCACTTT

D: -
J: TRBJ1-2
size: -
V: TRBV6-5
CDR3: CASRTSNYGYTF
DNA: TGTGCCAGCAGGACATCTAACTATGGCTACACCTTC

D: -
J: TRBJ2-7
size: few
V: TRBV19
CDR3: CASSTSPASYEQYF
DNA: TGTGCCAGTAGTACATCGCCGGCCTCTTACGAGCAGTACTTC